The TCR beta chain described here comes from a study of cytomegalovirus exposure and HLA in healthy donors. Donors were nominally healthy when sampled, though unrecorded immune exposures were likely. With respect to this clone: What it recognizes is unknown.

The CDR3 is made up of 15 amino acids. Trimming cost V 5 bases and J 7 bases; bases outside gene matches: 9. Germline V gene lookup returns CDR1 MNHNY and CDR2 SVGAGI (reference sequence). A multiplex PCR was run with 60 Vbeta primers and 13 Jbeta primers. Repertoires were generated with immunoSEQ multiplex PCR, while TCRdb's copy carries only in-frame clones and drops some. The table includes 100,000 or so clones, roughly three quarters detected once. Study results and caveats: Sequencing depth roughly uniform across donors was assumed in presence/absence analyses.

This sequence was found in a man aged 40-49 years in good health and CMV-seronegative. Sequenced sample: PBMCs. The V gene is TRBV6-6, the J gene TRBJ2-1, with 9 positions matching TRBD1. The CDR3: CASSLLTGGGNEQFF. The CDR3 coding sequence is TGTGCCAGCAGTCTCCTAACAGGGGGCGGTAATGAGCAGTTCTTC.